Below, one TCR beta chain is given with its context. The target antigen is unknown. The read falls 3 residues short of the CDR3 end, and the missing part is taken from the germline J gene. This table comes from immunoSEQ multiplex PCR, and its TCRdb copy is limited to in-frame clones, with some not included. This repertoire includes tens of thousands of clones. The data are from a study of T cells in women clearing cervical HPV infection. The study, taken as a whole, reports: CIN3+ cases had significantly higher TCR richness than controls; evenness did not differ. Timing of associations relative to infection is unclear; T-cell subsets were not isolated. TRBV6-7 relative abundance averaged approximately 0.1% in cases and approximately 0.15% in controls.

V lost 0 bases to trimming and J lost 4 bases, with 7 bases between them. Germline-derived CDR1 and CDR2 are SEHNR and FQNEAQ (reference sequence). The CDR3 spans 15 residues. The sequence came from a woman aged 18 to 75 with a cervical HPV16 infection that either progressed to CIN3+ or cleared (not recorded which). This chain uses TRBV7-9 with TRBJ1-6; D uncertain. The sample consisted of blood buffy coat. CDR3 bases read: TGTGCCAGCAGCTTAGCGGGCAGTTATAATTCACCC. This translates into CASSLAGSYNSP. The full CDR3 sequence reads CASSLAGSYNSPLHF.